Each of the 20 T cell receptor beta chains below was sequenced from the same sample in a study of response to subunit inactivated influenza vaccine. TCRdb ran MiXCR on the RT-PCR reads and lists one entry per CDR3 protein. The repertoire holds over 750,000 distinct CDR3 sequences, with about 20% as singletons. The sample in question was PBMCs from blood, obtained 4 to 6 days after vaccination. These receptor sequences come from a middle-aged man who received an inactivated influenza vaccine.

The rearrangement uses TRBV7-2 and TRBJ2-3; D call uncertain. Per the germline V gene, CDR1 is SGHTA and CDR2 is FQGNSA. Trimming took 2 bases from V and 2 from J, leaving 11 bases between them. The CDR3 covers 15 residues. The chain's CDR3 is CASSLSLGNTDTQYF. The CDR3 bases are TGTGCCAGCAGCTTAAGTTTGGGGAACACAGATACGCAGTATTTT.

This clonotype was picked up a small number of times. This chain connects TRBV10-3 to TRBJ2-7, with D hard to call. CDR1 ENHRY and CDR2 SYGVKD come from the germline V gene. The CDR3 totals 10 residues. The V and J ends lost 8 bases and 2 bases respectively, with 4 bases between them. The CDR3 here is CAIGTYEQYF. CDR3 nucleotides: TGTGCCATCGGTACCTACGAGCAGTACTTC.

This clonotype has only a few counts. This sequence joins TRBV20-1 and TRBJ2-1; 8 bases align to TRBD2. CDR1 DFQATT and CDR2 SNEGSKA come from the germline V gene (reference sequence). The junction had 11 bases not matched to a gene; V was cut back by 1 base and J by 6 bases. The CDR3 sequence is 16 residues long. CDR3 DNA sequence: TGCAGTGCTAGAGTACGGACAAGGACTAGCATCAATGAGCAGTTCTTC. This translates into CSARVRTRTSINEQFF.

This clonotype was counted only a few times. The V call is TRBV7-6, the J call TRBJ2-3, with TRBD2 identical over 9 bases. J lost 2 bases, V lost 5 bases, and 20 bases had no gene match. Germline CDR1 is SGHVS and CDR2 is FNYEAQ. The CDR3 sequence is 20 residues long. The CDR3: CASSTTLSDLAGRHTDTQYF. The DNA for the CDR3 is TGTGCCAGCAGCACCACACTCTCAGATCTAGCGGGGCGTCACACAGATACGCAGTATTTT.

This clonotype was seen a single time. The chain joins TRBV4-2 to TRBJ1-2; the D gene is possibly TRBD1 (5 bases). The CDR3 loop spans 15 amino acids. Germline V lookup: CDR1 LGHNA, CDR2 YNFKEQ. V lost 1 base to trimming and J lost 5 bases, with 14 bases between them. The DNA for the CDR3 is TGTGCCAGCAGCCAAGGAATCAGTCCAGGGTATGGCTACACCTTC. It translates to CASSQGISPGYGYTF.

A remark on this clonotype: A read error may account for a junction end that differs from germline. V gene TRBV6-2 or TRBV6-3 combines with J gene TRBJ1-1; D gene ambiguous. CDR3 length: 11 residues. Germline V gene sequence: CDR1 MNHEY, CDR2 SVGEGT. In DNA, the CDR3 is TGTGCCAGCAGTTACTCGGTAAACCTCTCGTTT. It encodes CASSYSVNLSF.

J is TRBJ1-1 and V is TRBV4-2; D unresolved. The germline gives CDR1 LGHNA, CDR2 YNFKEQ. Trimming pared 1 base from V and 4 bases from J, leaving 10 bases between. The CDR3 has 14 residues. For the CDR3, the DNA is TGTGCCAGCAGCCAAGTCGCAGTAGTCACTGAAGCTTTCTTT. Translating it yields CASSQVAVVTEAFF.

The V gene is TRBV10-3, the J gene TRBJ2-7; TRBD2 might be the D (7 bases). The CDR3 has 16 residues. The V end was cut by 4 bases, the J end by 3 bases, with 19 bases between. CDR1 and CDR2 from the germline V gene are ENHRY and SYGVKD. DNA for the CDR3: TGTGCCATCAGTGCCCCCCCTGGGGGGGGCGGCTACGAGCAGTACTTC. It translates to CAISAPPGGGGYEQYF.

At least ten counts were recorded for this clonotype. The rearrangement uses TRBV5-1 and TRBJ2-1; D perhaps matches TRBD2 (5 bases). V was shortened by 3 bases and J by 6 bases, with 10 bases between the two germline ends. The germline gives CDR1 SGHRS, CDR2 YFSETQ. The CDR3 is 13 amino acids. The CDR3 DNA sequence: TGCGCCAGCAGCTCGGGGTCCGGCAATGAGCAGTTCTTC. Its translation: CASSSGSGNEQFF.

This clonotype was observed a handful of times. This chain connects TRBV9 to TRBJ2-7; D not certain. From germline, CDR1 is SGDLS and CDR2 YYNGEE. V was shortened by 0 bases and J by 1 base, with 11 bases between the two germline ends. This CDR3 comprises 15 residues. This CDR3 reads CASSVGSHESYEQYF. CDR3 sequence (DNA): TGTGCCAGCAGCGTAGGGTCGCACGAATCCTACGAGCAGTACTTC. The whole variable domain, remainder taken from reference TRBV9 and TRBJ2-7, is DSGVTQTPKHLITATGQRVTLRCSPRSGDLSVYWYQQSLDQGLQFLIQYYNGEERAKGNILERFSAQQFPDLHSELNLSSLELGDSALYFCASSVGSHESYEQYFGPGTRLTVT.

Many counts were recorded for this clonotype. The chain uses TRBV3-1 and TRBJ2-7; D uncertain. CDR1 LGHDT and CDR2 YNNKEL come from the germline V gene (reference sequence). The V gene lost 2 bases and the J gene lost 6 bases, with 11 bases spanning the gap. The CDR3 sequence is 13 residues long. The CDR3 is CASSQRLGREQYF. The CDR3 DNA is TGTGCCAGCAGCCAAAGGCTCGGGCGCGAGCAGTACTTC.

This clonotype was seen more than once but under ten times. The CDR3 loop is CSALSPQKNTEAFF. The CDR3 bases are TGCAGTGCCCTCTCTCCACAGAAGAACACTGAAGCTTTCTTT. The V gene is TRBV20-1, the J gene TRBJ1-1; D is ambiguous. V shed 6 bases and J shed 1 base, with 15 bases lying between them. Per the germline V gene, CDR1 is DFQATT and CDR2 is SNEGSKA (reference sequence). This CDR3 is built from 14 residues.

The chain employs TRBV20-1 and TRBJ2-7; D unclear. CDR1 DFQATT and CDR2 SNEGSKA come from the germline V gene (reference sequence). The CDR3 consists of 12 residues. V was shortened by 5 bases and J by 3 bases, with 11 bases between the two germline ends. The CDR3 coding sequence is TGCAGTGCTTTAGGACGGAACTACGAGCAGTACTTC. Amino acid sequence: CSALGRNYEQYF.

This clonotype was picked up many times. The chain employs TRBV2 and TRBJ1-1, with a tentative D call TRBD1 (6 bases). The ends were cut back, 6 bases at V and 4 bases at J, with 9 bases in the middle. The germline gives CDR1 SNHLY, CDR2 FYNNEI. There are 12 residues in the CDR3. CDR3 DNA: TGTGCCAGCAGCGTAGGGGGCACTGAAGCTTTCTTT. Amino acid sequence: CASSVGGTEAFF.

This chain links TRBV27 with TRBJ2-2; TRBD1 might be the D (6 bases). The V gene's germline CDR1 is MNHEY and CDR2 SMNVEV (reference sequence). The CDR3 loop spans 19 amino acids. The germline V and J ends were trimmed by 5 bases and 7 bases, with 29 bases remaining between them. In nucleotides, the CDR3 is TGTGCCAGCAGTCCTCGAAGACTCGACAGAGGGACAATCCTCGGGGAGCTGTTTTTT. Protein: CASSPRRLDRGTILGELFF.

In nucleotides, the CDR3 is TGTGCCAGCAGCATGTCGGGACAGGGGTTCGGAGAGACCCAGTACTTC. Its protein product is CASSMSGQGFGETQYF. V and J are TRBV5-8 and TRBJ2-5; 10 bases are a match to TRBD1. The V gene end was trimmed by 4 bases and the J gene end by 4 bases; junction bases not matched to a gene: 10. Germline CDR1 SGHTS, CDR2 YDEGEE. The CDR3 loop spans 16 amino acids.

This clonotype was seen only a few times. The CDR3 here is CSAGLREEQETQYF. The CDR3 region has the DNA TGCAGTGCTGGATTGCGGGAGGAGCAAGAGACCCAGTACTTC. The chain couples TRBV20-1 to TRBJ2-5; 8 bases fit TRBD2. V gave up 5 bases and J gave up 2 bases; unmatched junction bases: 7. Germline V gives CDR1 DFQATT, CDR2 SNEGSKA (reference sequence). This CDR3 has 14 amino acids.

The chain carries TRBV30 and TRBJ2-3, with a possible D match to TRBD2 (5 bases). CDR1 is GTSNPN and CDR2 is SVGIG in the germline V gene (reference sequence). The CDR3 length is 13 residues. Deletions cut 5 bases from V and 4 bases from J, with 13 bases between. The CDR3 loop is CAWSAGGPDTQYF. The CDR3 DNA sequence: TGTGCCTGGTCCGCGGGTGGCCCAGATACGCAGTATTTT. The whole variable domain, remainder taken from reference TRBV30 and TRBJ2-3, is SQTIHQWPATLVQPVGSPLSLECTVEGTSNPNLYWYRQAAGRGLQLLFYSVGIGQISSEVPQNLSASRPQDRQFILSSKKLLLSDSGFYLCAWSAGGPDTQYFGPGTRLTVL.

The table lists this clonotype with a few counts. V and J are TRBV19 and TRBJ1-1, with 8 positions matching TRBD1. Germline lookup yields CDR1 LNHDA and CDR2 SQIVND (reference sequence). With V trimmed by 5 bases and J by 0 bases, 5 bases remained unmatched. The CDR3 covers 15 residues. CDR3: CASSADRGVNTEAFF. The CDR3 DNA reads TGTGCCAGTAGTGCAGACAGGGGCGTGAACACTGAAGCTTTCTTT.

This clonotype was observed a handful of times. CDR3 sequence reads: CASSSKGVEAFF. The CDR3 DNA is TGTGCCAGCAGCTCAAAAGGGGTAGAAGCTTTCTTT. The V and J genes are TRBV5-6 and TRBJ1-1, with D maybe TRBD1 (5 bases). Looked up from germline, CDR1 is SGHDT and CDR2 is YYEEEE. With 3 bases removed from V and 8 bases from J, the gap between germline ends came to 11 bases. CDR3 size: 12 residues.